This TCR beta chain derives from a study of cytomegalovirus exposure and HLA in healthy donors. The CDR3 extends over 14 amino acids. Germline V gives CDR1 SGHAT, CDR2 FQNNGV. V lost 5 bases and J lost 5, with 15 bases in between. Whole-study results and caveats: Some segments of the V type, notably TRBV6-2 and TRBV6-3, were excluded as indistinguishable. Apart from CMV serostatus, no immune exposure information was available.

A multiplex PCR was run with 60 Vbeta primers and 13 Jbeta primers. Clones were sequenced by immunoSEQ multiplex PCR, and TCRdb holds only the in-frame ones, with some missing. The data hold over 150,000 clones, with about 75% observed a single time. Note on this clone: The antigen is not known.

Sequenced: PBMCs. The clonotype was recovered from a man younger than 35 in good health and CMV-seronegative. The chain recombines TRBV11-2 with TRBJ2-5; D is uncertain. This CDR3 reads CASSLSTVVETQYF. CDR3 DNA: TGTGCCAGCAGCCTCTCCACGGTGGTGGAGACCCAGTACTTC. The full variable domain, with the rest looked up from reference TRBV11-2 and TRBJ2-5, is EAGVAQSPRYKIIEKRQSVAFWCNPISGHATLYWYQQILGQGPKLLIQFQNNGVVDDSQLPKDRFSAERLKGVDSTLKIQPAKLEDSAVYLCASSLSTVVETQYFGPGTRLLVL.